Sequencing of this T cell receptor beta chain was carried out in a study of blood T cell repertoires in COVID-19. Categorization into cohorts depended on clinical history that participants reported. This clone was recorded only once. In the original analysis: Reference gene primer amplification yielded estimated nucleated cell counts. Using immunoSEQ multiplex PCR, the repertoire was profiled, and TCRdb retains in-frame clones only, with some absent. D and trimming come from the DNA, and the V and J calls and clone size come from that table. The table shows about 200,000 clones, with less than 85% occurring only once. The source of this sequence is a woman aged 60 to 75 with acute COVID-19. The sample consisted of PBMCs or T cells enriched from blood (not recorded which).

In DNA form, the CDR3 reads TGTGCCAGCAGGGAAGGGGACAGGGGGCTAAGCGCCCTCCACTTT. Amino acid sequence: CASREGDRGLSALHF. The rearrangement links TRBV28 to TRBJ1-6; 12 positions match TRBD1. The germline V gene encodes CDR1 MDHEN and CDR2 SYDVKM. This CDR3 has 15 residues. V lost 6 bases and J lost 14; bases outside the gene matches: 11. The full variable domain, with the rest looked up from reference TRBV28 and TRBJ1-6, is DVKVTQSSRYLVKRTGEKVFLECVQDMDHENMFWYRQDPGLGLRLIYFSYDVKMKEKGDIPEGYSVSREKKERFSLILESASTNQTSMYLCASREGDRGLSALHFGNGTRLTVT.